One sample yielded the 25 T cell receptor beta chains listed below, sequenced in a study of regulatory T cells in long-lasting Graves disease. Stated time point: newly diagnosed GD, antithyroid drugs for less than 3 months. From RNA extracted from PBMCs, the TCR library was made. HTBI primers from iRepertoire and Arm-PCR of CDR3 regions yielded the TCR beta libraries. One entry per CDR3 protein, called by TCRdb with MiXCR from the multiplex PCR reads. This table holds approximately 270,000 distinct CDR3 sequences, 18% found once. This sample also belongs to another study, concerning T cells in Graves' hyperthyroidism and ophthalmopathy.

This specimen consisted of peripheral blood mononuclear cells (PBMCs), obtained at new diagnosis, from a patient treated with antithyroid drugs. The receptors shown here come from a woman younger than 45 with Graves disease.

V and J are TRBV19 and TRBJ2-7, with 12 nucleotides matching TRBD1. Trimming cost V 5 bases and J 2 bases; bases outside gene matches: 13. The CDR3 spans 18 residues. Looked up from germline, CDR1 is LNHDA and CDR2 is SQIVND (reference sequence). The CDR3 DNA follows: TGTGCCAGTAGTCTCCGTCGACCGGGACAGGGGGCTGCCTACGAGCAGTACTTC. It specifies CASSLRRPGQGAAYEQYF.

This clonotype was counted a few times. With only one base between it and a far larger clone, this is likely a read error. The V gene is TRBV7-9, the J gene TRBJ2-1; D gene ambiguous. The CDR3 is made up of 13 amino acids. Germline values: CDR1 SEHNR, CDR2 FQNEAQ (reference sequence). CDR3 region: CASSLSAYNEQLF. The CDR3 DNA sequence: TGTGCCAGCAGCTTAAGCGCCTACAATGAGCAGCTCTTC. Using reference TRBV7-9 and TRBJ2-1 for the parts outside the CDR3, the full variable domain is DTGVSQNPRHKITKRGQNVTFRCDPISEHNRLYWYRQTLGQGPEFLTYFQNEAQLEKSRLLSDRFSAERPKGSFSTLEIQRTEQGDSAMYLCASSLSAYNEQLFGPGTRLTVL.

This clonotype was detected many times. The chain employs TRBV18 and TRBJ2-1; 10 bases fit TRBD2. The germline V gene has CDR1 KGHSH and CDR2 LQKENI. J lost 8 bases, V lost 3 bases, and 4 bases had no gene match. The CDR3 has 14 amino acids. The CDR3 DNA follows: TGTGCCAGCTCACCCAAGCGGGGGGGCGATGAGCAGTTCTTC. This sequence encodes CASSPKRGGDEQFF.

This clonotype showed up many times. This CDR3 reads CASSWGQLGEQFF. The CDR3 DNA reads as TGCGCCAGCAGCTGGGGACAGTTAGGTGAGCAGTTCTTC. The chain recombines TRBV5-1 with TRBJ2-1, with 7 positions matching TRBD1. Germline trimming cut 3 bases from V and 9 bases from J; bases unmatched to any gene: 6. The CDR3 totals 13 residues. Germline V gene sequence: CDR1 SGHRS, CDR2 YFSETQ.

Many counts were recorded for this clonotype. The chain has TRBV7-9 and TRBJ1-4; weak D call: TRBD1 (5 bases). The CDR3 spans 15 residues. The germline V gene has CDR1 SEHNR and CDR2 FQNEAQ (reference sequence). V lost 1 base to trimming and J lost 7 bases, with 13 bases between them. In DNA form, the CDR3 reads TGTGCCAGCAGCTTAGATGCCAGGGCTACTGAAAAACTGTTTTTT. This gives the protein CASSLDARATEKLFF.

This clonotype was seen repeatedly, ten times or more. The V and J genes are TRBV2 and TRBJ1-2, with 8 bases aligning to TRBD1. Per germline, CDR1 SNHLY and CDR2 FYNNEI. The CDR3 spans 14 residues. J gave up 0 bases and V 6 bases, and 3 bases lay outside the gene matches. The CDR3 DNA reads TGTGCCAGCAGGGACAGGGAGACTAACTATGGCTACACCTTC. Protein product: CASRDRETNYGYTF.

Regarding this clonotype: This could be a read error, since a much larger clone is one nucleotide away. This chain's CDR3 is CANSLAGGGDTQYF. DNA of the CDR3: TGTGCCAACAGCTTAGCGGGGGGAGGAGATACGCAGTATTTT. V and J are TRBV11-2 and TRBJ2-3, with 10 nucleotides matching TRBD2. In germline, CDR1 is SGHAT, CDR2 FQNNGV. The CDR3 length is 14 residues.

Turning to this clonotype: It may be a read error: a sequence one base away is much more abundant. The chain joins TRBV6-1 to TRBJ1-6; D is undetermined. There are 17 residues in the CDR3. Germline-derived CDR1 and CDR2 are MNHNS and SASEGT. Trimming pared 5 bases from V and 4 bases from J, leaving 18 bases between. The CDR3 loop reads CASSPSARADYNSPLHF. The CDR3 DNA reads TGTGCCAGCAGTCCCTCAGCGCGGGCGGATTATAATTCACCCCTCCACTTT.

This chain joins TRBV20-1 and TRBJ2-3; 12 bases are shared with TRBD2. This CDR3 spans 13 amino acids. Germline CDR1 is DFQATT and CDR2 is SNEGSKA (reference sequence). J gave up 7 bases and V 3 bases, and 2 bases lay outside the gene matches. CDR3 in amino acids: CSARTSGGHTQYF. The CDR3 nucleotides are TGCAGTGCTAGGACTAGCGGGGGCCATACGCAGTATTTT.

Concerning this clonotype itself: The junction departs from germline at one end; a sequencing error may be responsible. J is TRBJ2-1 and V is TRBV12-5; the match to TRBD2 covers 13 bases. The CDR3 length is 12 residues. The germline gives CDR1 LGHNT, CDR2 FRNRAP. The CDR3 region is CASGFGTSGALF. CDR3 DNA sequence: TGTGCTAGTGGTTTCGGGACTAGCGGGGCCCTATTC.

This clonotype was recorded at least ten times. V is TRBV2 and J is TRBJ1-5; tentative D call: TRBD1 (6 bases). Trimming took 7 bases from V and 0 from J, leaving 13 bases between them. CDR1 is SNHLY, CDR2 FYNNEI, per germline. The CDR3 sequence is 15 residues long. The CDR3 coding sequence is TGTGCCAGCACTATGGACAGTTATAGCAATCAGCCCCAGCATTTT. This codes for CASTMDSYSNQPQHF.

Many counts were recorded for this clonotype. The genes are TRBV20-1 and TRBJ1-4, with D unclear. Germline V gives CDR1 DFQATT, CDR2 SNEGSKA (reference sequence). V was trimmed by 1 base and J by 6 bases, leaving 12 bases between them. The CDR3 is 14 amino acids. Here the CDR3 reads CSARGDPYDEKLFF. CDR3 sequence (DNA): TGCAGTGCTAGAGGGGATCCTTATGATGAAAAACTGTTTTTT.

There are many counts of this clonotype. The chain is built from TRBV6-5 and TRBJ2-1; the match to TRBD1 covers 9 bases. The CDR3 extends over 16 amino acids. Trimming removed 0 bases from V and 11 bases from J; junction bases left unmatched: 11. CDR1 MNHEY and CDR2 SVGAGI come from the germline V gene. DNA for the CDR3: TGTGCCAGCAGTTACTCGGACAGGGGCCTGGGTATGAAGCAGTTCTTC. It specifies CASSYSDRGLGMKQFF.

This clonotype was observed many times. The chain recombines TRBV18 with TRBJ1-2, with a possible D match to TRBD1 (5 bases). The germline V gene has CDR1 KGHSH and CDR2 LQKENI. CDR3 length equals 14 residues. V was shortened by 5 bases and J by 3 bases, with 13 bases between the two germline ends. The CDR3 DNA follows: TGTGCCAGCTCAGGAGAGGGGTGGGACTATGGCTACACCTTC. This sequence encodes CASSGEGWDYGYTF.

This clonotype came up many times. The chain employs TRBV12-3 or TRBV12-4 and TRBJ1-2; possible D gene TRBD1, 5 bases. Between the trimmed V and J ends, which lost 3 bases and 2 bases, there was a span of 10 bases. The CDR3 sequence is 14 residues long. The CDR3 nucleotides are TGTGCCAGCAGTTTTAGGGGACCCAACTATGGCTACACCTTC. It codes for CASSFRGPNYGYTF.

The sample holds many counts of this clonotype. This chain uses TRBV7-2 with TRBJ1-5; tentatively, D is TRBD1 (5 bases). The CDR3 covers 16 residues. The V end lost 5 bases, the J end lost 9 bases, and 23 bases lay between the germline ends. Germline CDR1 is SGHTA and CDR2 is FQGNSA. The CDR3 nucleotides are TGTGCCAGCAGCCCCTCCCGGGACGGCACCAAGGTGCCCCAGCATTTT. Translated: CASSPSRDGTKVPQHF. Complete variable domain (other parts from reference TRBV7-2 and TRBJ1-5): GAGVSQSPSNKVTEKGKDVELRCDPISGHTALYWYRQSLGQGLEFLIYFQGNSAPDKSGLPSDRFSAERTGGSVSTLTIQRTQQEDSAVYLCASSPSRDGTKVPQHFGDGTRLSIL.

This clonotype was observed many times. The chain combines TRBV12-3 or TRBV12-4 with TRBJ2-4; D is unclear. This CDR3 spans 16 amino acids. Trimming shortened V by 5 bases and J by 0 bases, and 14 bases separated the two germline ends. CDR3 bases: TGTGCCAGCAGTCAACCAGGAACCTTAGCCAAAAACATTCAGTACTTC. Amino acid sequence: CASSQPGTLAKNIQYF.

With respect to this clonotype: A single base separates this from a much larger clone, so it may be a read error. This chain links TRBV7-9 with TRBJ2-2; 9 bases match TRBD1. CDR3 length: 16 amino acids. CDR1 is SEHNR, CDR2 FQNEAQ, per germline (reference sequence). The CDR3 here is CASSSGTGNKAGKLFF. In nucleotides, the CDR3 is TGTGCCAGCAGCTCCGGGACAGGGAATAAAGCCGGGAAGCTGTTTTTT.

At least ten counts were recorded for this clonotype. The V call is TRBV20-1, the J call TRBJ2-7, with a weak D call TRBD1 (7 bases). V shed 3 bases and J shed 0 bases, with 12 bases lying between them. This CDR3 spans 14 amino acids. The germline V gene has CDR1 DFQATT and CDR2 SNEGSKA (reference sequence). The CDR3 is CSARAGQLSYEQYF. The CDR3 bases are TGCAGTGCTAGGGCGGGACAGCTCTCCTACGAGCAGTACTTC.

CDR3 in amino acids: CASSYAGTLSNEQFF. CDR3 nucleotide sequence: TGTGCCAGCAGTTACGCGGGGACCCTCTCCAATGAGCAGTTCTTC. V and J are TRBV6-5 and TRBJ2-1, with D perhaps TRBD2 (6 bases). Trimming took 2 bases from V and 6 from J, leaving 14 bases between them. Germline V gives CDR1 MNHEY, CDR2 SVGAGI. The CDR3 is 15 residues long.

This clonotype appeared a few times. The chain recombines TRBV19 with TRBJ1-2, with D uncertain. CDR1 is LNHDA, CDR2 SQIVND, per germline (reference sequence). With 4 bases removed from V and 0 bases from J, the gap between germline ends came to 15 bases. The CDR3 is 16 residues long. The CDR3, as DNA: TGTGCCAGTAGTAATCCGCGGCAGGAGACTAACTATGGCTACACCTTC. This gives the protein CASSNPRQETNYGYTF.

About this clonotype itself: Given a far larger clone just one base away, this is likely a sequencing read error. J is TRBJ2-1 and V is TRBV5-5; D not resolved. Per the germline V gene, CDR1 is SGHKS and CDR2 is YYEKEE (reference sequence). The CDR3 is made up of 16 amino acids. The CDR3 region has the DNA TGTGCCAGCCGCAGCTTAGTTAACAGCCCGTGGCATGAGCAGTCCTTC. Translated, it gives CASRSLVNSPWHEQSF.

This clonotype was counted at least ten times. The chain links TRBV18 to TRBJ2-1, with TRBD1 identical over 10 bases. The junction had 1 base not matched to a gene; V was cut back by 4 bases and J by 4 bases. Per germline, CDR1 KGHSH and CDR2 LQKENI. This CDR3 has 14 amino acids. CDR3: CASSRDRGYNEQFF. The CDR3 nucleotides are TGTGCCAGCTCACGGGACAGGGGATACAATGAGCAGTTCTTC.

This clonotype was counted ten times or more. The V gene is TRBV5-5, the J gene TRBJ1-6; 11 bases are shared with TRBD1. The V and J ends lost 1 base and 9 bases, in that order; junction bases with no gene match: 3. CDR1 is SGHKS, CDR2 YYEKEE, per germline (reference sequence). The CDR3 sequence is 15 residues long. CDR3 sequence (DNA): TGTGCCAGCAGCTTGCCCGGGACAGGGGGTTCACCCCTCCACTTT. Its protein product is CASSLPGTGGSPLHF.

The J gene is TRBJ1-5, the V gene TRBV20-1; possibly TRBD1 for D (5 bases). CDR1 is DFQATT, CDR2 SNEGSKA, per germline (reference sequence). The V and J ends lost 2 bases and 5 bases respectively, with 13 bases between them. The CDR3 runs to 14 residues. CDR3 sequence: CSARQPGPYQPQHF. In DNA, the CDR3 is TGCAGTGCTAGACAACCGGGACCCTATCAGCCCCAGCATTTT.